Following are 2 T cell receptor beta chains from one sample sequenced in a study of cytomegalovirus exposure and HLA in healthy donors. Assay: immunoSEQ multiplex PCR; the TCRdb copy retains only in-frame clones and omits some. The sample includes approximately 46,000 clones, approximately 93% seen only once; the top ten take about 2.1%. Sequencing was done on a sample of PBMCs. The receptors originated from a young woman in good health and CMV-seronegative.

V is TRBV28 and J is TRBJ2-3; weak D call: TRBD2 (8 bases). The CDR3 has 14 amino acids. Germline V gives CDR1 MDHEN, CDR2 SYDVKM. V lost 5 bases and J lost 4, with 13 bases in between. The CDR3 reads CASSREGAADTQYF. In DNA, the CDR3 is TGTGCCAGCAGTCGGGAGGGGGCTGCAGATACGCAGTATTTT.

CDR3: CASSVGGVGYEQYF. CDR3 bases: TGTGCCAGCAGCGTAGGCGGGGTGGGGTACGAGCAGTACTTC. This rearrangement joins TRBV9 to TRBJ2-7, with D perhaps TRBD2 (6 bases). Germline loops: CDR1 SGDLS, CDR2 YYNGEE. V was clipped by 0 bases and J by 4 bases, with 11 bases between them. This CDR3 has 14 amino acids. The whole variable domain, filled in from reference TRBV9 and TRBJ2-7, reads DSGVTQTPKHLITATGQRVTLRCSPRSGDLSVYWYQQSLDQGLQFLIQYYNGEERAKGNILERFSAQQFPDLHSELNLSSLELGDSALYFCASSVGGVGYEQYFGPGTRLTVT.